These 6 T cell receptor beta chains came from one sample sequenced in a study of shared clonotypes between healthy human individuals. CD45RO-negative, CCR7-selected cells formed the naive CD8 fraction, which excluded terminally differentiated effector memory CD45RA+ cells. Assay used: immunoSEQ multiplex PCR; TCRdb lists only in-frame clones, some missing. The data hold more than 2 million clones, with about 95% observed a single time. The sequenced sample consisted of naive CD8+ T cells sorted from blood. The receptor set was obtained from a man aged 18 to 30 in good health.

Of note for this clone: An end of the junction does not agree with germline; a read error may underlie this. The V and J genes are TRBV7-7 and TRBJ2-1, with D uncertain. Germline loops: CDR1 SSHAT, CDR2 FNYEAQ (reference sequence). The CDR3 covers 15 residues. The CDR3 protein is CASSLRKGTYNEQFF. Here the CDR3 DNA reads TGTGCTAGCAGCTTAAGAAAGGGAACTTACAATGAGCAGTTCTTC.

As to this clone: An end of the junction differs from the germline gene, which may be a read error. This chain connects TRBV11-2 to TRBJ2-6; D gene uncertain. Germline-derived CDR1 and CDR2 are SGHAT and FQNNGV. The CDR3 extends over 16 amino acids. This CDR3 is CASSLGRTSGANVLTF. CDR3 coding DNA: TGTGCCAGCAGTTTAGGCAGGACCTCTGGGGCCAACGTCCTGACTTTC. The variable domain in full, with the rest retrieved from reference TRBV11-2 and TRBJ2-6, is EAGVAQSPRYKIIEKRQSVAFWCNPISGHATLYWYQQILGQGPKLLIQFQNNGVVDDSQLPKDRFSAERLKGVDSTLKIQPAKLEDSAVYLCASSLGRTSGANVLTFGAGSRLTVL.

With respect to this clone: The identical CDR3 is also encoded by other nucleotide sequences in the sample. The rearrangement links TRBV9 to TRBJ2-7; 8 bases match TRBD1. CDR1 is SGDLS and CDR2 is YYNGEE in the germline V gene. V shed 2 bases and J 2 bases; nucleotides not matched to a gene: 6. This CDR3 contains 15 residues. The CDR3 DNA reads TGTGCCAGCAGCGTTGGTGCAGGGGGCACCTACGAGCAGTACTTC. Protein product: CASSVGAGGTYEQYF. The whole variable domain, filled in from reference TRBV9 and TRBJ2-7, reads DSGVTQTPKHLITATGQRVTLRCSPRSGDLSVYWYQQSLDQGLQFLIQYYNGEERAKGNILERFSAQQFPDLHSELNLSSLELGDSALYFCASSVGAGGTYEQYFGPGTRLTVT.

This clone has only a few counts. Additional DNA sequences in this sample encode the identical CDR3. The V call is TRBV4-1, the J call TRBJ2-3; D call uncertain. Germline V gene data show CDR1 as MGHRA and CDR2 as YSYEKL. The CDR3 sequence is 12 residues long. V lost 0 bases, J lost 5 bases, and 3 bases lay in between. As DNA, the CDR3 is TGCGCCAGCAGCCAAGATGGAGATACGCAGTATTTT. Translation gives CASSQDGDTQYF.

J is TRBJ2-7 and V is TRBV27, with 8 bases lining up with TRBD1. The CDR3 is made up of 16 amino acids. Germline-derived CDR1 and CDR2 are MNHEY and SMNVEV (reference sequence). V shed 3 bases and J 5 bases; nucleotides not matched to a gene: 12. CDR3 DNA: TGTGCCAGCAGTTTCCGGGACAGGTTCTTCCGGAACGAGCAGTACTTC. Amino acids: CASSFRDRFFRNEQYF.

The rearrangement links TRBV6-1 to TRBJ1-5, with D perhaps matching TRBD1 (5 bases). The CDR3 is made up of 14 amino acids. V was shortened by 3 bases and J by 5 bases, with 11 bases between the two germline ends. The germline CDR1 and CDR2 sequences are MNHNS and SASEGT. The CDR3 spells CASSEAGRDQPQHF. In DNA form, the CDR3 reads TGTGCCAGCAGTGAGGCAGGGCGCGATCAGCCCCAGCATTTT.